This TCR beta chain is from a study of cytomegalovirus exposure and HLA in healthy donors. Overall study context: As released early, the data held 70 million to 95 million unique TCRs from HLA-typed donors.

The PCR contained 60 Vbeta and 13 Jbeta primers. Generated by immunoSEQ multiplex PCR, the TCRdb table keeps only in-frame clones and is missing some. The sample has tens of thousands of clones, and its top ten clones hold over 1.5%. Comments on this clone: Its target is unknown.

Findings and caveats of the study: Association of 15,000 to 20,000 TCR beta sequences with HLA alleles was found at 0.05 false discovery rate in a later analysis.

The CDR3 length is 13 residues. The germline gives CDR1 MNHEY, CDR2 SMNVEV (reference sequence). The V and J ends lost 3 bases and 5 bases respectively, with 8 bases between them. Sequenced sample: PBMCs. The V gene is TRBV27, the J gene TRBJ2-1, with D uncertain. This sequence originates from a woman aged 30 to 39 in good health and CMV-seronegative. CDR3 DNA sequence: TGTGCCAGCAGTTTGGGCTTCGACAATGAGCAGTTCTTC. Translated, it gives CASSLGFDNEQFF.